This T cell receptor beta chain was profiled in a study of OX40 agonist ivuxolimab in advanced cancers. TCRdb's copy holds only in-frame clones and misses some; the assay was immunoSEQ multiplex PCR. The sample has approximately 77,000 clones; 70% to 85% are singletons. Trimming took 7 bases from V and 7 from J; bases not matched to a gene: 4. The CDR3 length is 11 residues. CDR1 is MNHEY and CDR2 is SVGAGI in the germline V gene. This clonotype was sampled from an adult with an advanced solid tumor such as melanoma, head and neck, liver or kidney cancer. The source material was CD4+ or CD8+ T cells sorted from blood, sampled in a trial of the OX40 agonist ivuxolimab. The rearrangement links TRBV6-5 to TRBJ2-7, with TRBD2 matching 7 bases. The CDR3 loop reads CASTLGGEQYF. CDR3 sequence (DNA): TGTGCCAGCACCCTCGGGGGGGAGCAGTACTTC.